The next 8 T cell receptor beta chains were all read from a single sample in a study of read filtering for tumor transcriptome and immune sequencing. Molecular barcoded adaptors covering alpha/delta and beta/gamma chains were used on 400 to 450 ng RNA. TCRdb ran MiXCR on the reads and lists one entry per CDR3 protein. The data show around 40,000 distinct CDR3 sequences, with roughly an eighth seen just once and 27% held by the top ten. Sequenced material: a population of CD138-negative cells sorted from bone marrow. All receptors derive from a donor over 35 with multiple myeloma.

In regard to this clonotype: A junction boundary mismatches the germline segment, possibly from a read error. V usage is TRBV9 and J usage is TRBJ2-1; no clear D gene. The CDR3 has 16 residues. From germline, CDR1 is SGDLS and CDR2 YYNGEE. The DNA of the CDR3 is TGTGCCGGCAGCGTAGGATCATTAGCAGCCTACAATGAGCAGTTCTTC. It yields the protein CAGSVGSLAAYNEQFF.

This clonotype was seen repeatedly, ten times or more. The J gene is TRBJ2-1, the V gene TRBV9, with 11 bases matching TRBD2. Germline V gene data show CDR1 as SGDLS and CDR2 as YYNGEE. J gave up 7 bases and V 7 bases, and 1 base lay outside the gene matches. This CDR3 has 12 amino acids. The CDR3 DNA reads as TGTGCCAGCGGGACTAGCGGAAATGAGCAGTTCTTC. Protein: CASGTSGNEQFF. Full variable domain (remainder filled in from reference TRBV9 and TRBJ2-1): DSGVTQTPKHLITATGQRVTLRCSPRSGDLSVYWYQQSLDQGLQFLIQYYNGEERAKGNILERFSAQQFPDLHSELNLSSLELGDSALYFCASGTSGNEQFFGPGTRLTVL.

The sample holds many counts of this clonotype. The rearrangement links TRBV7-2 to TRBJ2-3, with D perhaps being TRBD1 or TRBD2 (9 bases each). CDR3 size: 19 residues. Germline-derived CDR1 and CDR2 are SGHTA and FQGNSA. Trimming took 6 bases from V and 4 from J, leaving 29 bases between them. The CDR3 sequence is CASSYRGLRAGGPADTQYF. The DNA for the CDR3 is TGTGCCAGCAGTTACAGGGGGCTCAGGGCGGGAGGGCCGGCAGATACGCAGTATTTT.

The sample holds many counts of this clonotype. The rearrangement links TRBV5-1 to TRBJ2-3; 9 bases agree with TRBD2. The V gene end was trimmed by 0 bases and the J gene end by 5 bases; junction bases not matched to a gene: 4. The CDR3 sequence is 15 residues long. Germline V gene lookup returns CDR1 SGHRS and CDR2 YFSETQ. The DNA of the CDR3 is TGCGCCAGCAGCTTGGAAGCGGGAGGCCAAGATACGCAGTATTTT. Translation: CASSLEAGGQDTQYF.

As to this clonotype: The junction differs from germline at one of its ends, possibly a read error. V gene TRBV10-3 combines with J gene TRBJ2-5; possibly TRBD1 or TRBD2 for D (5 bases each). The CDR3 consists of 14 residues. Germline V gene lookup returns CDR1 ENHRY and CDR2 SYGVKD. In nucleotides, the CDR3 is TGTGCCATCGGTCAGGCAGGGACGGAAGAGATCCAGTGCTTC. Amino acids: CAIGQAGTEEIQCF.

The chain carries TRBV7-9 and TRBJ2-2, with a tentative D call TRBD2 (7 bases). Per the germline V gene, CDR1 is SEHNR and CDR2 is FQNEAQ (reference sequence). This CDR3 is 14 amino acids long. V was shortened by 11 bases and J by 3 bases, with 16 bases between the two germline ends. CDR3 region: CAPGGQVYTGELFF. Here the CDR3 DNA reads TGTGCCCCCGGGGGGCAGGTTTACACCGGGGAGCTGTTTTTT.

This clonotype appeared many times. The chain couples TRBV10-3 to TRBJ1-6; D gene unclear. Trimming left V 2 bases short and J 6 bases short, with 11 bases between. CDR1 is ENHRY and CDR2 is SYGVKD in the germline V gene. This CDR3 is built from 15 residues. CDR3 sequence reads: CAISEIGRLNSPLHF. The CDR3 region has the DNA TGTGCCATCAGTGAGATCGGACGACTTAATTCACCCCTCCACTTT.

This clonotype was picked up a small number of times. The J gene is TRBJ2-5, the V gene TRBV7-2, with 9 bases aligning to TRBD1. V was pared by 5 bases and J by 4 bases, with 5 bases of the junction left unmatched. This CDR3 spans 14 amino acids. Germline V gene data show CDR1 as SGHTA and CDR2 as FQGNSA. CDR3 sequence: CASSHRGQGETQYF. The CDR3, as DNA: TGTGCCAGCAGCCACAGGGGGCAGGGAGAGACCCAGTACTTC.